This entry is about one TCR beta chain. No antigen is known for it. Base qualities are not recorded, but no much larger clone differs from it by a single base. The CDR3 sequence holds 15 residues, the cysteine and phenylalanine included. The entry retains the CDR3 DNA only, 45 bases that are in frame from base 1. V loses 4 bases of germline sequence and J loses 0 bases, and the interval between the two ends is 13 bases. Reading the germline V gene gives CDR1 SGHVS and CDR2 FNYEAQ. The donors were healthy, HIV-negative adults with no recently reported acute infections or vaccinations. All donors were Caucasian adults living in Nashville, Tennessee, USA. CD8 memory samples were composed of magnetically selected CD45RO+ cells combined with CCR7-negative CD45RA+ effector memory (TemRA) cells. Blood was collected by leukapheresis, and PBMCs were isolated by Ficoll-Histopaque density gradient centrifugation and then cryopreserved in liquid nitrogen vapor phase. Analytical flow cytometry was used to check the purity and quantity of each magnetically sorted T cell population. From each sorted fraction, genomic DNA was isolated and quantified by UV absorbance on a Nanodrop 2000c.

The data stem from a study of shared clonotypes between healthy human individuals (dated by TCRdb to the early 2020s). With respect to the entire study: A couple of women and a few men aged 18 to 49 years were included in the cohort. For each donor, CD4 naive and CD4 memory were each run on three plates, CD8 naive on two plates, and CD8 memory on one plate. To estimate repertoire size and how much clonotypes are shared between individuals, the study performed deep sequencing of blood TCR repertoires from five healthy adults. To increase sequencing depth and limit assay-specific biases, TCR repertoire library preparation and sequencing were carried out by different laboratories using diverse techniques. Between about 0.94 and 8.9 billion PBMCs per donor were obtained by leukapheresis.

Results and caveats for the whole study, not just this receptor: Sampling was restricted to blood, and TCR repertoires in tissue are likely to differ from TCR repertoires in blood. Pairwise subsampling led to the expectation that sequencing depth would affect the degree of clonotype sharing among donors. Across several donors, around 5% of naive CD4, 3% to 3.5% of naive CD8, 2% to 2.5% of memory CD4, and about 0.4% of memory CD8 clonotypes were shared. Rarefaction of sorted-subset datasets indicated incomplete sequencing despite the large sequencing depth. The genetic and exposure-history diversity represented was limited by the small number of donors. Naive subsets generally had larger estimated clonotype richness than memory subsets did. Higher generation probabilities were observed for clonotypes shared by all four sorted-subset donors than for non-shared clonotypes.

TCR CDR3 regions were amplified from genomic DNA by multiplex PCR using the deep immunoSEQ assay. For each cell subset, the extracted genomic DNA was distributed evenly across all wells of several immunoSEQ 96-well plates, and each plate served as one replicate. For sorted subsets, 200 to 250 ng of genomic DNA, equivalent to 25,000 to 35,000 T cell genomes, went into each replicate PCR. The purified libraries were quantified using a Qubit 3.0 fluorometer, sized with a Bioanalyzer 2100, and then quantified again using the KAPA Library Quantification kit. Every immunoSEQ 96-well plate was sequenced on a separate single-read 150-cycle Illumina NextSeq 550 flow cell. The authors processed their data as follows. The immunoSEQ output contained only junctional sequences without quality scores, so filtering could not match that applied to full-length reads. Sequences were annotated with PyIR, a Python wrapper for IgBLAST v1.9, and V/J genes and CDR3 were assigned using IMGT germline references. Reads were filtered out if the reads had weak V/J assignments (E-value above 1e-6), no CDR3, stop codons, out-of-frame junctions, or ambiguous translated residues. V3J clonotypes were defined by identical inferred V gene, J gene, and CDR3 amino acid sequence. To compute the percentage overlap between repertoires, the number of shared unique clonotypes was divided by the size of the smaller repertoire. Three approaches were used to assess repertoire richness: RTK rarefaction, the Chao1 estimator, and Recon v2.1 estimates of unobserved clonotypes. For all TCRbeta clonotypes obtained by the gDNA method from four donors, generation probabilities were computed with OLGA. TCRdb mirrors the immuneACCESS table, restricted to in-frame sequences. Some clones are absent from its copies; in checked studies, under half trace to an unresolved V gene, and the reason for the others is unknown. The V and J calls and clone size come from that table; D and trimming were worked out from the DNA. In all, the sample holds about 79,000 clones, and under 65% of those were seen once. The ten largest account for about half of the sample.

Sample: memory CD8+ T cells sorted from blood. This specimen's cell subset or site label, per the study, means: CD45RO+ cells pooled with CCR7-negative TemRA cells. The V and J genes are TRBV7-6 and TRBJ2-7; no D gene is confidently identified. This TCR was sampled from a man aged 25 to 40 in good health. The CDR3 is CASSSTIGISYEQYF. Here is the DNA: TGTGCCAGCAGCTCCACTATAGGAATCTCCTACGAGCAGTACTTC.